This T cell receptor beta chain emerged from a study of blood T cell repertoires in COVID-19. Looking at the study overall: Donors in the United States, Italy and Spain gave samples during acute or convalescent COVID-19.

Here immunoSEQ multiplex PCR was the method, and the copy in TCRdb shows in-frame clones only, minus some. The sample yields about 160,000 clones, 85% to 95% seen once. Sequenced input: peripheral blood. This sequence was found in a woman in her fifties or sixties with COVID-19, enrolled during active disease.

The CDR3 DNA is TGTGCCAGCAGAATCAACAGGGGGAATGAGCAGTTCTTC. The encoded protein is CASRINRGNEQFF. This sequence joins TRBV6-5 and TRBJ2-1, with 8 bases lining up with TRBD1. Looked up from germline, CDR1 is MNHEY and CDR2 is SVGAGI. J lost 7 bases, V lost 6 bases, and 5 bases had no gene match. CDR3 length equals 13 residues.